The table lists the clone carrying this T cell receptor beta chain with many counts. The target antigen is unknown. CDR1 and CDR2 (germline): SGHAT, FQNNGV. The V gene lost 5 bases and the J gene lost 0 bases, with 12 bases spanning the gap. This CDR3 is built from 15 residues. TCR beta cDNA libraries included unique molecular identifiers. In TCRdb, the PCR reads were re-called with MiXCR into one record per CDR3 protein. The sample consists of over 150,000 distinct CDR3 sequences, 30% of them appearing once. These data belong to a study of post-analysis software for immune sequencing data. Findings and limits, study-wide: Significantly lower normalized Chao1 diversity was found in patients with multiple sclerosis relative to controls. Elevated frequency relative to controls characterized roughly 5 TRBV segments in patients, TRBV5-6, TRBV5-1 and TRBV20-1 among them.

This receptor was obtained from a girl aged 5 to 17 with multiple sclerosis. The gene calls are TRBV11-2 and TRBJ2-3; the D gene is possibly TRBD2 (6 bases). What was sequenced was blood. CDR3 DNA sequence: TGTGCCAGCAGCCTTAGCGGTGCTAGCACAGATACGCAGTATTTT. Translated: CASSLSGASTDTQYF.